This TCR beta chain was documented in a study of long-term antiretroviral therapy in people with HIV. General study results and limits: The range of CDR3 lengths in HIV repertoires proved narrower than that found in controls. Patients on ART gained diversity, which nonetheless stayed below transplant donor controls. The repertoire was dominated at all time points by clones expanded before ART.

This clone was picked up one time. What it recognizes is unknown. This CDR3 is 14 amino acids long. The junction had 12 bases not matched to a gene; V was cut back by 7 bases and J by 4 bases. Germline CDR1 reads SQVTM; CDR2 reads ANQGSEA. It was version v3.0 of the immunoSEQ assay that was run at survey level. What sequencing targeted per sample was roughly 40,000-50,000 T-cell genomes. TCRdb keeps only in-frame clones here, not all; method: immunoSEQ multiplex PCR. The sample contains approximately 12,000 clones, about 89% of which appear only once. The sample in question was unsorted PBMCs, obtained 0.2 years before starting antiretroviral therapy. This chain joins TRBV29-1 and TRBJ2-5; TRBD1 matches at 7 bases. The clonotype comes from a woman aged 40 to 49 with HIV. The CDR3 nucleotides are TGCAGCGGAGGACGACAGGGATCCGGAGAGACCCAGTACTTC. As protein: CSGGRQGSGETQYF. The variable domain in full, with the rest retrieved from reference TRBV29-1 and TRBJ2-5, is SAVISQKPSRDICQRGTSLTIQCQVDSQVTMMFWYRQQPGQSLTLIATANQGSEATYESGFVIDKFPISRPNLTFSTLTVSNMSPEDSSIYLCSGGRQGSGETQYFGPGTRLLVL.